Below, 24 T cell receptor beta chains from the same sample are listed, as sequenced in a study of blood T cells in healthy people across ages. Together with a sample-barcoded 5' primer, a J-beta primer mix was included in a second PCR lasting about 6 to 11 cycles. MiXCR, run by TCRdb on the 5' RACE reads, gives a single entry per CDR3 protein. The data hold fewer than 750,000 distinct CDR3 sequences, with around half observed a single time. Sequencing was performed on blood. The receptors come from a man older than 75 in good health.

The J gene is TRBJ2-5, the V gene TRBV4-3; 10 nucleotides agree with TRBD2. CDR1 is LGHNA and CDR2 is YSLEER in the germline V gene. There are 18 residues in the CDR3. With 0 bases clipped from V and 2 bases from J, the junction kept 9 bases outside the gene matches. CDR3 nucleotides: TGCGCCAGCAGCCAAGATCTTCTAGCGGGGGCTAAACAAGAGACCCAGTACTTC. Protein product: CASSQDLLAGAKQETQYF.

This clonotype was recorded a few times. The V call is TRBV6-5, the J call TRBJ2-5; 8 bases are shared with TRBD1. The CDR3 spans 16 residues. Germline CDR1 MNHEY, CDR2 SVGAGI. J was trimmed by 4 bases and V by 6 bases; bases with no gene match: 13. In DNA form, the CDR3 reads TGTGCCAGCAGCCGTATTACAGGGGGTTATTCAGAGACCCAGTACTTC. It encodes CASSRITGGYSETQYF.

CDR3 DNA sequence: TGTGCCAGCAGACCCCCTCAGACGAGCACTGAAGCTTTCTTT. This translates into CASRPPQTSTEAFF. The chain uses TRBV5-5 and TRBJ1-1; D is ambiguous. V lost 5 bases to trimming and J lost 4 bases, with 15 bases between them. This CDR3 region has 14 residues. Germline values: CDR1 SGHKS, CDR2 YYEKEE (reference sequence).

The chain has TRBV3-1 and TRBJ2-5; TRBD1 aligns across 7 bases. The CDR3 has 18 residues. Unmatched junction bases numbered 20, after V lost 5 bases and J lost 5 bases. Germline V lookup: CDR1 LGHDT, CDR2 YNNKEL (reference sequence). In DNA form, the CDR3 reads TGTGCCAGCAGCAAGGGGGCAGGACAGACCCCCACCAGCGAGACCCAGTACTTC. This gives the protein CASSKGAGQTPTSETQYF.

This clonotype was seen only a few times. The chain links TRBV29-1 to TRBJ2-3; D gene ambiguous. Germline-derived CDR1 and CDR2 are SQVTM and ANQGSEA. The CDR3 length is 12 residues. Between the trimmed V and J ends, which lost 3 bases and 0 bases, there was a span of 4 bases. For the CDR3, the DNA is TGCAGCGTTGAGGAAAGCACAGATACGCAGTATTTT. This sequence encodes CSVEESTDTQYF.

Worth noting for this clonotype: It may be a read error: a sequence one base away is much more abundant. The chain joins TRBV6-5 to TRBJ2-1, with TRBD1 identical over 11 bases. Germline CDR1 and CDR2: MNHEY and SVGAGI. The ends lost 10 bases at V and 7 bases at J; junction bases unmatched: 9. This CDR3 is built from 14 residues. This CDR3 reads CANFGTGGWNEQFF. CDR3 DNA: TGTGCCAACTTCGGGACAGGGGGTTGGAATGAGCAGTTCTTC.

This clonotype was picked up many times. The CDR3 coding sequence is TGTGCCAGCAGAACAGGGGAAACAGATACGCAGTATTTT. The encoded protein is CASRTGETDTQYF. The chain couples TRBV6-6 to TRBJ2-3; 7 bases align to TRBD1. CDR1 is MNHNY and CDR2 is SVGAGI in the germline V gene (reference sequence). The CDR3 sequence is 13 residues long. Trimming took 6 bases from V and 3 from J; bases not matched to a gene: 3.

On this clonotype: One junction end does not reproduce the germline sequence, and a read error may be involved. V usage is TRBV6-5 and J usage is TRBJ1-4; D is possibly TRBD1 (6 bases). CDR3 length: 14 residues. Germline CDR1 reads MNHEY; CDR2 reads SVGAGI. The CDR3 DNA is TGTGCCAGCAGGGACCGGACAGTAAATGAAAAACTGGTTTTT. Translation gives CASRDRTVNEKLVF.

This clonotype was counted a few times. DNA for the CDR3: TGTGCCAGCAGTGAGTACAGGGAGGTGAAGACCCAGTACTTC. Its translation: CASSEYREVKTQYF. This chain connects TRBV2 to TRBJ2-5, with D perhaps TRBD1 or TRBD2 (6 bases each). Per germline, CDR1 SNHLY and CDR2 FYNNEI. This CDR3 has 14 amino acids. Trimming took 3 bases from V and 6 from J, leaving 14 bases between them.

The chain couples TRBV7-2 to TRBJ2-1, with 13 bases matching TRBD2. V lost 5 bases to trimming and J lost 6 bases; unmatched junction nucleotides: 13. The CDR3 has 18 residues. The germline V gene encodes CDR1 SGHTA and CDR2 FQGNSA. CDR3 loop: CASSLRDSGTSGTNEQFF. The CDR3 bases are TGTGCCAGCAGCCTTAGAGATTCCGGGACTAGCGGGACCAATGAGCAGTTCTTC.

This chain connects TRBV27 to TRBJ1-6, with D maybe TRBD1 (6 bases). The V and J ends lost 5 bases and 6 bases respectively, with 11 bases between them. In germline, CDR1 is MNHEY, CDR2 SMNVEV (reference sequence). This CDR3 has 14 amino acids. CDR3 loop: CASSQRTVNSPLHF. The CDR3 DNA follows: TGTGCCAGCAGTCAACGGACAGTTAATTCACCCCTCCACTTT.

Turning to this clonotype: A much bigger clone sits one base away, suggesting this may be a read error. The chain recombines TRBV6-5 with TRBJ2-3; TRBD2 matches at 14 bases. CDR1 and CDR2 (germline): MNHEY, SVGAGI. The CDR3 extends over 18 amino acids. The J segment lost 7 bases and the V segment lost 4 bases, leaving 13 bases of the junction unmatched. CDR3 DNA sequence: TGTGCCAGCAGTTCCGGACTAGCGGGGGGCCGTGCTCGGCATACGCAGTATTTT. Amino acid sequence: CASSSGLAGGRARHTQYF.

The rearrangement uses TRBV6-1 and TRBJ1-2; no clear D gene. V lost 7 bases and J 1 base, leaving 4 bases between the germline ends. Germline CDR1 and CDR2: MNHNS and SASEGT. The CDR3 has 11 residues. CDR3 coding DNA: TGTGCCAGCACCAATAACTATGGCTACACCTTC. This gives the protein CASTNNYGYTF.

This rearrangement joins TRBV20-1 to TRBJ1-2; a weak D match, TRBD1 (5 bases). V was cut by 5 bases and J by 0 bases, with 19 bases left in between. Germline assignment: CDR1 DFQATT and CDR2 SNEGSKA (reference sequence). The CDR3 runs to 16 residues. The CDR3 sequence is CSAGAGFRLSNYGYTF. CDR3 nucleotide sequence: TGCAGTGCTGGGGCGGGATTCCGCCTCTCTAACTATGGCTACACCTTC.

This clonotype was picked up a small number of times. A single base separates this from a much larger clone, so it may be a read error. V usage is TRBV29-1 and J usage is TRBJ2-7; 9 bases match TRBD1. In germline, CDR1 is SQVTM, CDR2 ANQGSEA. V lost 1 base to trimming and J lost 6 bases; unmatched junction nucleotides: 4. The CDR3 extends over 13 amino acids. CDR3 DNA: TGCAGCGTTGAAGGGCAGGACAGGGGCGAGCAGTACTTC. The encoded protein is CSVEGQDRGEQYF.

The chain uses TRBV9 and TRBJ2-1; 10 bases match TRBD1. The J call is doubtful: the DNA matches TRBJ2-7 better. Germline-derived CDR1 and CDR2 are SGDLS and YYNGEE. CDR3 length: 15 amino acids. CDR3: CASSVGDRGYNEQYF. Written as DNA, the CDR3 is TGTGCCAGCAGCGTAGGGGACAGGGGCTACAATGAGCAGTACTTC.

This clonotype was detected a few times. The chain is built from TRBV7-9 and TRBJ1-5, with D unclear. Between the trimmed V and J ends, which lost 1 base and 2 bases, there was a span of 12 bases. This CDR3 contains 16 residues. The germline V gene encodes CDR1 SEHNR and CDR2 FQNEAQ (reference sequence). The chain's CDR3 is CASSLDEGLGNQPQHF. In DNA, the CDR3 is TGTGCCAGCAGCTTAGATGAAGGTCTTGGCAATCAGCCCCAGCATTTT. The full variable domain, with the rest looked up from reference TRBV7-9 and TRBJ1-5, is DTGVSQNPRHKITKRGQNVTFRCDPISEHNRLYWYRQTLGQGPEFLTYFQNEAQLEKSRLLSDRFSAERPKGSFSTLEIQRTEQGDSAMYLCASSLDEGLGNQPQHFGDGTRLSIL.

As to this clonotype: The junction departs from the called germline gene at one end, perhaps through a read error. This chain links TRBV6-5 with TRBJ2-1, with D perhaps TRBD1 (7 bases). Germline CDR1 reads MNHEY; CDR2 reads SVGAGI. The CDR3 consists of 15 residues. The CDR3 region has the DNA TGCGCCAGCAGACCCGGGAGAGGGGGCAGGTATGAGCAGTTCTTC. Amino acid sequence: CASRPGRGGRYEQFF.

This clonotype has at least ten counts. This chain links TRBV6-5 with TRBJ2-3; D perhaps matches TRBD2 (6 bases). The CDR3 spans 14 residues. Germline V gives CDR1 MNHEY, CDR2 SVGAGI. With 5 bases removed from V and 2 bases from J, the gap between germline ends came to 11 bases. This chain's CDR3 is CASSGGGSTDTQYF. CDR3 DNA: TGTGCCAGCAGTGGGGGAGGCTCCACAGATACGCAGTATTTT.

This clonotype turned up a few times. The chain has TRBV4-1 and TRBJ1-5; tentatively, D is TRBD1 (6 bases). V was cut by 9 bases and J by 8 bases, with 14 bases left in between. CDR3 length: 12 residues. From germline, CDR1 is MGHRA and CDR2 YSYEKL. CDR3 sequence reads: CARRQAREPQHF. The DNA of the CDR3 is TGCGCCAGAAGACAGGCCAGGGAGCCCCAGCATTTT.

The chain uses TRBV20-1 and TRBJ2-1; D unclear. V lost 5 bases, J lost 0 bases, and 17 bases lay in between. CDR3 size: 16 residues. From germline, CDR1 is DFQATT and CDR2 SNEGSKA (reference sequence). The CDR3 is CSAHPGSAGSYNEQFF. DNA of the CDR3: TGCAGTGCTCACCCTGGGTCGGCTGGCTCCTACAATGAGCAGTTCTTC.

This chain connects TRBV15 to TRBJ2-3; D gene ambiguous. CDR1 and CDR2 from the germline V gene are LNHNV and YYDKDF (reference sequence). The V end lost 0 bases, the J end lost 5 bases, and 15 bases lay between the germline ends. The CDR3 spans 16 residues. The DNA of the CDR3 is TGTGCCACCAGCAGAGATCTTGAGGCCCTGAGAGATACGCAGTATTTT. This sequence encodes CATSRDLEALRDTQYF.

This CDR3 is CAVTQGAGETQYF. DNA of the CDR3: TGTGCCGTCACTCAGGGGGCGGGTGAGACCCAGTACTTC. This chain connects TRBV10-3 to TRBJ2-5; 8 nucleotides match TRBD1. From germline, CDR1 is ENHRY and CDR2 SYGVKD. The CDR3 runs 13 residues. V was pared by 11 bases and J by 5 bases, with 10 bases of the junction left unmatched.

V usage is TRBV20-1 and J usage is TRBJ2-2, with D perhaps being TRBD1 or TRBD2 (5 bases each). CDR3 length: 13 amino acids. CDR1 and CDR2 from the germline V gene are DFQATT and SNEGSKA (reference sequence). V shed 3 bases and J shed 5 bases, with 10 bases lying between them. The CDR3 region has the DNA TGCAGTGCTAGGGGGGAGTTAACCGGGGAGCTGTTTTTT. Its protein product is CSARGELTGELFF.